This T cell receptor (beta chain) comes out of a study of regulatory T cells in long-lasting Graves disease. This CDR3 region has 14 residues. V shed 5 bases and J 5 bases; nucleotides not matched to a gene: 3. Germline V gives CDR1 ENHRY, CDR2 SYGVKD. This sample's time point: persistent/refractory GD, antithyroid drugs over 5 years with positive TRAb. PBMCs were the source of the RNA used for TCR sequencing. Building the TCR beta libraries relied on iRepertoire HTBI primers, and CDR3 regions underwent Arm-PCR. One entry per CDR3 protein, called by TCRdb with MiXCR from the multiplex PCR reads. This sample has approximately 350,000 distinct CDR3 sequences, with roughly 25% found just once. Many counts were recorded for this clonotype.

The chain recombines TRBV10-3 with TRBJ1-5; 10 nucleotides line up with TRBD1. The input for sequencing was peripheral blood mononuclear cells (PBMCs), taken when the disease was refractory, from a patient treated with antithyroid drugs. The clonotype originates from a woman aged 40 to 49 with Graves disease. This CDR3 is CAISSDRGDQPQHF. The CDR3, as DNA: TGTGCCATCAGTTCGGACAGGGGGGATCAGCCCCAGCATTTT.